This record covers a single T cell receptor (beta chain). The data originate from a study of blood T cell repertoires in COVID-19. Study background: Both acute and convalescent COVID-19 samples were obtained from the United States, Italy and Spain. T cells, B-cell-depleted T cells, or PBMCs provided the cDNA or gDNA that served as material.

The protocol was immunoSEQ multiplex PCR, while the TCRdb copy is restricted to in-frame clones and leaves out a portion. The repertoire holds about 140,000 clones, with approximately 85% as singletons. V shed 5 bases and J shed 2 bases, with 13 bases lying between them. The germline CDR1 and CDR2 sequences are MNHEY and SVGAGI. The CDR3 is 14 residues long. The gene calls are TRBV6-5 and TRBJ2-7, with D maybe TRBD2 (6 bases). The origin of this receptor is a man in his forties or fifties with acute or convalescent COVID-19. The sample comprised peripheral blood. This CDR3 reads CASSHAGTTYEQYF. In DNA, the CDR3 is TGTGCCAGCAGTCACGCGGGGACCACCTACGAGCAGTACTTC.